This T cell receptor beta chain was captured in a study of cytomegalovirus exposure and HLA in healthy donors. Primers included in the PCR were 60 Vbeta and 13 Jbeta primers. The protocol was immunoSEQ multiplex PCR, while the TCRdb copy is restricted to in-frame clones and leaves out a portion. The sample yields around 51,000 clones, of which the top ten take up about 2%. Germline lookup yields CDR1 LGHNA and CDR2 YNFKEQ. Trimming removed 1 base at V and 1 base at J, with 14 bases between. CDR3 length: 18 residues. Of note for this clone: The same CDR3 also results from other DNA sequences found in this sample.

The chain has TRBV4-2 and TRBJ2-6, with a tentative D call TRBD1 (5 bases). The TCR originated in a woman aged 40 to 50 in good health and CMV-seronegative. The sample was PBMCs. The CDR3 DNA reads TGTGCCAGCAGCCAAGCAAGTCACAGGATATCTGGGGCCAACGTCCTGACTTTC. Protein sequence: CASSQASHRISGANVLTF.